Listed below are T cell receptor beta chains from one sample, sequenced in a study of long-term antiretroviral therapy in people with HIV. The method was immunoSEQ multiplex PCR; TCRdb's version includes in-frame clones alone and lacks a portion of them. The repertoire holds thousands of clones, with around 70% as singletons. The source material was unsorted PBMCs, sampled 0.1 years before starting antiretroviral therapy. The receptor source for this set is a man between 18 and 29 years old with HIV. CDR3s include the opening cysteine and the closing phenylalanine or tryptophan. A D gene is named only where the DNA matches it firmly. Expanded clones are given a class, and other clones once, few, many or no size at all.

j_call clone_size v_call d_call cdr3_length cdr3_nt cdr3_aa
TRBJ1-1 NA TRBV5-1 NA 17 TGCGCCAGCAGCCCGGGGACGGAATCGCTCGTGAACACTGAAGCTTTCTTT CASSPGTESLVNTEAFF
TRBJ1-2 NA TRBV2 NA 13 TGTGCCAGCAGGGACCTCGGTCGTCATGGCTACACCTTC CASRDLGRHGYTF
TRBJ2-2 NA TRBV9 NA 13 TGTGCCAGCAGCGTCATGCTGGCCGGGGAGCTGTTTTTT CASSVMLAGELFF
TRBJ2-3 NA TRBV19 NA 15 TGTGCCAGTAGAAAAACTAGAGGTATCACAGATACGCAGTATTTT CASRKTRGITDTQYF
TRBJ2-7 NA TRBV7-8 NA 11 TGTGCCAGCAGCCTTACTCACGAGCAGTACTTC CASSLTHEQYF
TRBJ2-3 NA TRBV5-5 TRBD2 17 TGTGCCAGTATCGGGGCTAGCGGGGGGGCTTTGACAGATACGCAGTATTTT CASIGASGGALTDTQYF
TRBJ2-1 medium-sized TRBV19 TRBD1 15 TGTGCCAGCGAAAACAGGGGGTTCTCCTACAATGAGCAGTTCTTC CASENRGFSYNEQFF
TRBJ2-3 NA TRBV28 NA 17 TGTGCCAGCAGTCCCCAATTCCCTGCGGGGGCATCAGATACGCAGTATTTT CASSPQFPAGASDTQYF
TRBJ1-5 NA TRBV28 NA 15 TGTGCCAGCATCCCAAGGGGGGGAATAAGGCAGCCCCAGCATTTT CASIPRGGIRQPQHF
TRBJ1-1 NA TRBV28 NA 16 TGTGCCAGCAGTTCCCCGGCGGGGGTAGGGAACACTGAAGCTTTCTTT CASSSPAGVGNTEAFF
TRBJ2-2 medium-sized TRBV9 NA 14 TGTGCCAGCAGCGTAGCGGGGCAAGACGGGGAGCTGTTTTTT CASSVAGQDGELFF
TRBJ1-1 NA TRBV5-1 TRBD1 13 TGCGCCAGCAACTGGACAGGGGGCACTGAAGCTTTCTTT CASNWTGGTEAFF
TRBJ1-4 NA TRBV5-1 NA 16 TGCGCCAGCAGCTTCAGAGGGGGTGGAACTAATGAAAAACTGTTTTTT CASSFRGGGTNEKLFF
TRBJ1-6 few TRBV4-1 TRBD1 16 TGCGCCAGCAGCCACGGACAGGGGGCAAGTAATTCACCCCTCCACTTT CASSHGQGASNSPLHF
TRBJ1-2 few TRBV6-1 NA 13 TGTGCCAGCAGTGACAGGGACTACTATGGCTACACCTTC CASSDRDYYGYTF
TRBJ1-2 NA TRBV19 NA 11 TGTGCCAGTAGTATGGGTGGAGGCTACACCTTC CASSMGGGYTF
TRBJ1-6 NA TRBV28 TRBD1 14 TGTGCCAGCAAACCGGGACAGGGGGGTTCACCCCTCCACTTT CASKPGQGGSPLHF
TRBJ2-3 NA TRBV5-6 NA 15 TGTGCCAGCAGCTTGGGGGGGGCTAGCACAGATACGCAGTATTTT CASSLGGASTDTQYF
TRBJ1-5 NA TRBV19 NA 15 TGTGCCAGTAGTCTCCAGGAAAAATCAAATCAGCCCCAGCATTTT CASSLQEKSNQPQHF
TRBJ2-1 once TRBV9 NA 13 TGTGCCAGCAGCGAGGAATGGGCCAATGAGCAGTTCTTC CASSEEWANEQFF
TRBJ1-1 NA TRBV7-9 NA 12 TGTGCCAGCAGTCTGCCGAGCACTGAAGCTTTCTTT CASSLPSTEAFF
TRBJ2-1 NA TRBV29-1 NA 11 TGCAGCGTCGAAAAGGGAACAGAGCAGTTCTTC CSVEKGTEQFF
TRBJ1-2 NA TRBV19 NA 14 TGTGCCAGTAGCCTGGGGCGGCCGGGTTATGGCTACACCTTC CASSLGRPGYGYTF
TRBJ1-2 NA TRBV2 TRBD1 15 TGTGCCAGCAGATTAACTCGGGACAGCTATTATGGCTACACCTTC CASRLTRDSYYGYTF
TRBJ1-6 NA TRBV7-9 TRBD1 13 TGTGCTTTAAAAGGGGGCAGTAATTCACCCCTCCACTTT CALKGGSNSPLHF
TRBJ2-6 NA TRBV6-1 TRBD1 15 TGTGCCAGCAGTCGGGACAGCTCTGGGGCCAACGTCCTGACTTTC CASSRDSSGANVLTF
TRBJ2-5 NA TRBV7-7 NA 15 TGTGCTAGCAGCCCTGAAGGGGGAGAGGGAGAGACCCAGTACTTC CASSPEGGEGETQYF
TRBJ2-3 NA TRBV15 NA 15 TGTGCCACCAGCAGCCCCTTGAGCGCTACAGATACGCAGTATTTT CATSSPLSATDTQYF